These T cell receptor beta chains were read from a single sample in a study of CD8 T cells in ankylosing spondylitis. TCRdb passed the 5' RACE reads through MiXCR, listing each CDR3 protein once. The sample lists fewer than 250,000 distinct CDR3 sequences, about 10% occurring once. Sequenced material: blood, either unsorted or a sorted T cell fraction (not recorded which). These TCRs come from a male donor with ankylosing spondylitis or in good health (not recorded which). Both conserved end residues are part of each CDR3. Fields, in order: V gene, J gene, clone size, D gene, CDR3 length, CDR3 protein, CDR3 DNA. A D gene is named only where the DNA matches it firmly. Size values are once, few and many counts, or a class for expanded clones, and some rows have none.

V: TRBV12-3/TRBV12-4
J: TRBJ2-3
size: many
D: TRBD2
length: 13
CDR3: CASGGGDTDTQYF
DNA: TGTGCCAGCGGGGGGGGGGACACAGATACGCAGTATTTT

V: TRBV5-1
J: TRBJ2-3
size: many
D: -
length: 15
CDR3: CASSSGSSGTDTQYF
DNA: TGCGCCAGCAGCTCCGGGTCTTCTGGCACAGATACGCAGTATTTT

V: TRBV5-6
J: TRBJ1-2
size: many
D: -
length: 14
CDR3: CASSLDSSELGYTF
DNA: TGTGCCAGCAGTTTAGACAGTTCGGAGTTGGGCTACACCTTC

V: TRBV28
J: TRBJ1-1
size: -
D: -
length: 15
CDR3: CASSPPGGGDGVAFF
DNA: TGTGCCAGCAGTCCCCCGGGGGGTGGGGATGGGGTAGCTTTCTTT

V: TRBV7-9
J: TRBJ2-7
size: few
D: -
length: 12
CDR3: CASNVGSYEQYF
DNA: TGTGCCAGCAATGTCGGCTCCTACGAGCAGTACTTC

V: TRBV29-1
J: TRBJ2-5
size: many
D: TRBD2
length: 14
CDR3: CSTPGLARGETQYF
DNA: TGCAGCACTCCGGGACTAGCTAGGGGAGAGACCCAGTACTTC

V: TRBV20-1
J: TRBJ2-1
size: -
D: -
length: 14
CDR3: CSASGGFSYNEQFF
DNA: TGCAGTGCTAGTGGAGGCTTTTCCTACAATGAGCAGTTCTTC

V: TRBV11-3
J: TRBJ2-6
size: -
D: -
length: 20
CDR3: CASSRRLRDGDFSGANVLTF
DNA: TGTGCCAGCAGCCGCCGACTCCGGGACGGGGACTTCTCTGGGGCCAACGTCCTGACTTTC

V: TRBV19
J: TRBJ2-2
size: few
D: TRBD1
length: 15
CDR3: CASSTTGGSTGELFF
DNA: TGTGCCAGTAGTACGACAGGGGGCTCCACCGGGGAGCTGTTTTTT

V: TRBV5-1
J: TRBJ2-5
size: many
D: TRBD1
length: 16
CDR3: CASSFKGQGGKETQYF
DNA: TGCGCCAGCAGCTTCAAGGGACAGGGAGGGAAAGAGACCCAGTACTTC

V: TRBV7-9
J: TRBJ1-5
size: many
D: TRBD1
length: 16
CDR3: CASSSDRGSSYQPQHF
DNA: TGTGCCAGCAGCTCCGACAGGGGGTCTAGTTATCAGCCCCAGCATTTT